This T cell receptor (beta chain) derives from a study of T-cell reconstitution after alpha-beta-depleted transplantation in children (dated by TCRdb to the mid-2010s). Notes on the research overall: Using TCR repertoire profiling, the study followed T-cell immune reconstitution in a quantitative way in children after TCRalphabeta/CD19-depleted allogeneic hematopoietic cell transplantation.

Library method: PCR. Sequenced on an Illumina HiSeq 2500. TCR library preparation used molecular barcoding, with unique molecular identifiers applied to normalize quantification of the TCRbeta repertoire. TCRdb reprocessed the public reads (quality trimming at Q25 with fastp, clone calling with MiXCR) and kept in-frame beta chains. Rows are combined by CDR3 protein, so each entry shows the most common genes and DNA. In all, the sample holds about 480,000 distinct CDR3 sequences, and approximately 12% of those were seen once. The ten largest clones take up under 7% of the sample. The CDR3 contains 15 residues, cysteine and phenylalanine counted. The read is trimmed to its CDR3 DNA, 45 bases read in frame from base 1. The germline V gene (reference sequence) provides CDR1 SEHNR and CDR2 FQNEAQ. V lost 6 bases and J lost 5 bases, and the count of bases not matched to a germline gene is 10. This clonotype has a handful of counts. The clone's antigen remains unknown. Within one base of it there is no much larger clone, and no base qualities were kept.

The sequencing here drew on PBMCs from the stem cell graft donor, taken from the stem cell graft. This receptor was obtained from a human donor who donated a stem cell graft to a child with combined immunodeficiency. The V and J segments used are TRBV7-9 and TRBJ1-1; 9 junctional bases match TRBD1. The nucleotide sequence reads as follows: TGTGCCAGCAGGCCTGGTCACAGGGGGCGAACTGAAGCTTTCTTT. This yields the protein CASRPGHRGRTEAFF.